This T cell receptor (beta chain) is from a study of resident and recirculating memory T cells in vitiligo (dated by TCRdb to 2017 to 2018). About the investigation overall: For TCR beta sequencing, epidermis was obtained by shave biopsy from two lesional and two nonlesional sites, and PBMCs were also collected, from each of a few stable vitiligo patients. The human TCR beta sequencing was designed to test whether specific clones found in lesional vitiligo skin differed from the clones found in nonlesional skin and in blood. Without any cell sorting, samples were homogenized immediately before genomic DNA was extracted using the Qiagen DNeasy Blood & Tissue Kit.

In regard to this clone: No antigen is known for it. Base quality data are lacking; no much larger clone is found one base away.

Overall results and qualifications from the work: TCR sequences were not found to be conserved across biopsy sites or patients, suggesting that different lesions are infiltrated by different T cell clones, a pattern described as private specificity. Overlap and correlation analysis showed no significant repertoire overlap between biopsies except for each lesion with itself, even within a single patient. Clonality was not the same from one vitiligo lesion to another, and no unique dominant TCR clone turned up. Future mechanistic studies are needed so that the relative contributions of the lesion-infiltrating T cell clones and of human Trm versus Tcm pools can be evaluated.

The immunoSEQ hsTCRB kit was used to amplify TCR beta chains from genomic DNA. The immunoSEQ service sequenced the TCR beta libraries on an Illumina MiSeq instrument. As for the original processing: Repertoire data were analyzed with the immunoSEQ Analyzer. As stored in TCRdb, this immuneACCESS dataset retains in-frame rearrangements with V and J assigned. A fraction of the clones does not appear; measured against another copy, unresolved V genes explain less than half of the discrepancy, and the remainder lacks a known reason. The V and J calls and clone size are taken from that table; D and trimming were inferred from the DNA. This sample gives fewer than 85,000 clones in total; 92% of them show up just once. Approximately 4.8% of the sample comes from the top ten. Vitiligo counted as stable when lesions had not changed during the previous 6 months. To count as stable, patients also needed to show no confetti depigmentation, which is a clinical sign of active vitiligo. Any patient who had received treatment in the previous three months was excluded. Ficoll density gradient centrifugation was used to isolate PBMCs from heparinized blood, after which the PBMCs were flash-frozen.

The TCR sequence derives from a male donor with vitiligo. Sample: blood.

The CDR3 amino acid sequence is: CASRDRTDTQYF. The sequenced DNA: TGTGCCAGCAGGGACAGGACAGATACGCAGTATTTT. The chain was built from TRBV6-5 and TRBJ2-3, and TRBD1 aligns with 7 junction nucleotides. Inclusive of the bounding cysteine and phenylalanine, the CDR3 is 12 residues long. CDR3 DNA is the only sequence kept; it has 36 bases, read in frame from the first base. Based on the germline V gene, the CDR1 and CDR2 sequences are MNHEY and SVGAGI. After removal of 6 bases from V and 3 bases from J, the junction retains 0 bases not matched to a gene.